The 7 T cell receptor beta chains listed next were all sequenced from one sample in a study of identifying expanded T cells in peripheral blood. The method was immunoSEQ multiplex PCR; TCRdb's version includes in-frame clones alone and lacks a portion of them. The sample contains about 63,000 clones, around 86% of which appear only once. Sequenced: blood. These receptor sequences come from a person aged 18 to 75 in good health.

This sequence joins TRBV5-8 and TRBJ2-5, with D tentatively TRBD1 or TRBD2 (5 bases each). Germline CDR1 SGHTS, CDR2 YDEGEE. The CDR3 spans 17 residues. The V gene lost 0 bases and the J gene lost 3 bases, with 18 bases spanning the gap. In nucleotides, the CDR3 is TGTGCCAGCAGCTTGGGAACGCGAAAGGGGAGCGAAGAGACCCAGTACTTC. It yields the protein CASSLGTRKGSEETQYF.

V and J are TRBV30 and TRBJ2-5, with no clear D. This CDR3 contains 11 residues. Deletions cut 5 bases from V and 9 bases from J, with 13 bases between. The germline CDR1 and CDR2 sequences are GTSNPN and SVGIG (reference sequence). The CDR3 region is CAWVTSWAQYF. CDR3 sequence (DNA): TGTGCCTGGGTTACGAGCTGGGCCCAGTACTTC.

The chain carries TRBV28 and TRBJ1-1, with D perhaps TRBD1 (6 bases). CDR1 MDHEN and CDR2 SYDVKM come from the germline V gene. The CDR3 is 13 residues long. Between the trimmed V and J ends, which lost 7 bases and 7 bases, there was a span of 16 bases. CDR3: CASIKRGHDEAFF. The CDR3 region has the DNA TGTGCCAGCATCAAGAGGGGACACGATGAAGCTTTCTTT.

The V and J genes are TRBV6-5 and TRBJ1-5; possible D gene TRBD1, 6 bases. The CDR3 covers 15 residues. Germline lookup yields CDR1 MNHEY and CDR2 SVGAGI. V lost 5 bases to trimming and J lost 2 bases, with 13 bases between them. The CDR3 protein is CASSRGMYGNQPQHF. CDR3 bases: TGTGCCAGCAGTAGGGGGATGTACGGCAATCAGCCCCAGCATTTT.

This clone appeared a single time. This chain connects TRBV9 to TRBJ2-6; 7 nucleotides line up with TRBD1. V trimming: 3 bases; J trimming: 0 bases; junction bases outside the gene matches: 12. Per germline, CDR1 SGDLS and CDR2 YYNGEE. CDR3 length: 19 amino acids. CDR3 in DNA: TGTGCCAGCAGCGCAGAATGGACAGGCAAAAGCTCTGGGGCCAACGTCCTGACTTTC. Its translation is CASSAEWTGKSSGANVLTF.

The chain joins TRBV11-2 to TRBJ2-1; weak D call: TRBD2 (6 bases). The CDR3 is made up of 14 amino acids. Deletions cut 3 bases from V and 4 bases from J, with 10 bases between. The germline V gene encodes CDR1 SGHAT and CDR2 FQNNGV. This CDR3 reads CASSFGGGYNEQFF. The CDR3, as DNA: TGTGCCAGCAGCTTTGGTGGAGGGTACAATGAGCAGTTCTTC.

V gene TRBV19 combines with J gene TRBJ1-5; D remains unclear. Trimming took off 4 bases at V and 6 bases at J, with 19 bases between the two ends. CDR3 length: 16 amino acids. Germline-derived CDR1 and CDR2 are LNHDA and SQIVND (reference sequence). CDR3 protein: CASSTSAGLGGQPQHF. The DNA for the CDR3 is TGTGCCAGTAGTACCTCCGCCGGGCTTGGTGGTCAGCCCCAGCATTTT.